This passage covers 5 T cell receptor beta chains from one sample sequenced in a study of beta chain features in type 1 diabetes (dated by TCRdb to 2016 to 2019). What the study reported, not specific to this receptor: In all four CD4+ subsets, TCRB CDR3 length was moderately but significantly shorter in type 1 diabetes patients.

The library relied on the immunoSEQ multiplex PCR assay. The High Capacity cDNA Reverse Transcription Kit was used to reverse transcribe all of the isolated RNA, meaning that expressed TCRB transcripts were what got sequenced. TCRdb stores this immuneACCESS table with in-frame sequences only. Part of the clones is absent; in the studies checked, under half of the shortfall reflects unresolved V genes, and no reason is known for the rest. In all, the sample holds around 260,000 clones, and approximately 25% of those were seen once. The top ten constitute roughly 0.011% of the sample. These receptors' antigens are unknown. The sequenced material came from naive CD4+ T cells from blood. This specimen's cell subset or site label, per the study, means: true naive CD4+ T cells. The receptors originated from a woman in her 30s with type 1 diabetes.

The chain recombines TRBV11-2 with TRBJ1-5; D not resolved. Trimming took 2 bases from V and 0 from J, leaving 8 bases between them. Germline V gives CDR1 SGHAT, CDR2 FQNNGV. The CDR3 runs 15 residues. CDR3 amino acids: CASSLMSYSNQPQHF. In DNA, the CDR3 is TGTGCCAGCAGCTTAATGTCTTATAGCAATCAGCCCCAGCATTTT.

J is TRBJ2-7 and V is TRBV30, with 9 bases matching TRBD2. The CDR3 has 14 residues. V shed 2 bases and J 6 bases; nucleotides not matched to a gene: 8. The germline gives CDR1 GTSNPN, CDR2 SVGIG (reference sequence). Here the CDR3 DNA reads TGTGCCTGGAGTCTATTAGCGGGAGTGGGCGAGCAGTACTTC. Its protein is CAWSLLAGVGEQYF.

The V gene is TRBV2, the J gene TRBJ2-3; 8 bases line up with TRBD2. V shed 4 bases and J 3 bases; nucleotides not matched to a gene: 9. This CDR3 has 16 residues. Per the germline V gene, CDR1 is SNHLY and CDR2 is FYNNEI. CDR3 bases: TGTGCCAGCAGTGTATTTGGCGGGAGGCTTACAGATACGCAGTATTTT. Amino acid sequence: CASSVFGGRLTDTQYF.

Only a few counts were recorded for this clone. The chain combines TRBV28 with TRBJ2-6, with TRBD1 as a possible D gene (5 bases). The CDR3 has 17 residues. CDR1 is MDHEN, CDR2 SYDVKM, per germline. Trimming removed 6 bases at V and 0 bases at J, with 15 bases between. The CDR3, as DNA: TGTGCCAGCAGCCCTAGACAGATACGCTCTGGGGCCAACGTCCTGACTTTC. Its translation: CASSPRQIRSGANVLTF. Drawing the rest from reference TRBV28 and TRBJ2-6, the complete variable domain is DVKVTQSSRYLVKRTGEKVFLECVQDMDHENMFWYRQDPGLGLRLIYFSYDVKMKEKGDIPEGYSVSREKKERFSLILESASTNQTSMYLCASSPRQIRSGANVLTFGAGSRLTVL.

This chain joins TRBV9 and TRBJ2-7, with 9 bases lining up with TRBD1. The CDR3 is 16 residues long. The V gene end was trimmed by 0 bases and the J gene end by 5 bases; junction bases not matched to a gene: 9. Germline CDR1 and CDR2: SGDLS and YYNGEE. The CDR3 reads CASSVALLTGGNEQYF. CDR3 coding DNA: TGTGCCAGCAGCGTAGCCCTCCTTACAGGGGGCAACGAGCAGTACTTC.